A selection of T cell receptor beta chains follows, all from one sample in a study of T cell responses to AZD1222 COVID-19 vaccine. TCRdb's copy holds only in-frame clones and misses some; the assay was immunoSEQ multiplex PCR. Of 90,000 to 130,000 clones listed, less than 90% are singletons. The sequencing used peripheral blood, collected on day 0 of AZD1222 vaccination. All receptors derive from an adult in good health. Both conserved end residues are part of each CDR3. D genes are given only for firm matches. Clone size appears in some rows only: once, few, many, or a class for an expanded clone.

v_call	j_call	clone_size	d_call	cdr3_length	cdr3_aa	cdr3_nt
TRBV6-6	TRBJ1-2	.	TRBD1	15	CASSSPTGAGYGYTF	TGTGCCAGCAGTTCGCCGACAGGGGCGGGCTATGGCTACACCTTC
TRBV29-1	TRBJ1-1	few	.	13	CSAPDSMNTEAFF	TGCAGCGCTCCGGACAGCATGAACACTGAAGCTTTCTTT
TRBV5-1	TRBJ1-6	few	.	13	CASSLGPNSPLHF	TGCGCCAGCAGCTTGGGGCCCAATTCACCCCTCCACTTT
TRBV29-1	TRBJ1-1	.	.	10	CSVGGTEAFF	TGCAGCGTCGGTGGTACTGAAGCTTTCTTT
TRBV18	TRBJ2-3	.	.	12	CASSPSVDTQYF	TGTGCCAGCTCACCTAGCGTAGATACGCAGTATTTT
TRBV18	TRBJ1-1	.	.	13	CASSPSITAEAFF	TGTGCCAGCTCACCCTCAATCACTGCAGAAGCTTTCTTT
TRBV5-1	TRBJ1-3	.	.	18	CASSPAPGLTPAGNTIYF	TGCGCCAGCAGCCCGGCACCGGGACTCACCCCCGCTGGAAACACCATATATTTT
TRBV4-1	TRBJ2-3	.	TRBD2	17	CASSQDPLAGVADTQYF	TGCGCCAGCAGCCAGGACCCGCTAGCGGGAGTGGCAGATACGCAGTATTTT
TRBV5-1	TRBJ2-1	.	.	13	CASSLVLGDEQFF	TGCGCCAGCAGCTTGGTCTTGGGCGATGAGCAGTTCTTC
TRBV6-5	TRBJ1-5	.	.	15	CASSSTGNSNQPQHF	TGTGCCAGCAGTTCCACAGGGAATAGCAATCAGCCCCAGCATTTT
TRBV5-1	TRBJ1-1	.	TRBD1	14	CASSGGGAETEAFF	TGCGCCAGCTCGGGAGGGGGCGCCGAGACTGAAGCTTTCTTT
TRBV5-1	TRBJ2-5	.	TRBD1	16	CASNVDGTGILETQYF	TGCGCCAGCAACGTTGACGGGACAGGGATCTTGGAGACCCAGTACTTC
TRBV7-8	TRBJ2-3	.	TRBD1	15	CASKRQGSSTDTQYF	TGTGCCAGCAAAAGACAGGGGTCGAGCACAGATACGCAGTATTTT
TRBV7-9	TRBJ2-7	.	.	14	CASSFTQSAYEQYF	TGTGCCAGCAGCTTTACCCAGTCCGCCTACGAGCAGTACTTC
TRBV3-1/TRBV3-2	TRBJ2-7	.	.	14	CASSNRDGSYEQYF	TGTGCCAGCAGCAACCGGGACGGTTCCTACGAGCAGTACTTC
TRBV5-1	TRBJ1-1	.	TRBD1	16	CASSLGVRTGGTEAFF	TGCGCCAGCAGCTTGGGGGTAAGAACAGGGGGCACTGAAGCTTTCTTT
TRBV4-1	TRBJ1-2	.	TRBD1	16	CASKRGSGTGSRGYTF	TGCGCCAGCAAACGGGGTTCGGGGACAGGGTCTAGAGGCTACACCTTC
TRBV29-1	TRBJ2-1	.	TRBD1	14	CSVRDRGSYNEQFF	TGCAGCGTTCGGGACAGGGGCTCCTACAATGAGCAGTTCTTC